The present entry profiles one T cell receptor beta chain with its context. Antigen specificity is unknown. This sample was taken from a study of T cell responses to AZD1222 COVID-19 vaccine. Repertoires were generated with immunoSEQ multiplex PCR, while TCRdb's copy carries only in-frame clones and drops some. The sample has about 190,000 clones, approximately 87% seen once. The study, taken as a whole, reports: Per reports, nearly half of all spike-specific TCRs target regions that are unmutated in variants.

With 6 bases clipped from V and 0 bases from J, the junction kept 10 bases outside the gene matches. The CDR3 spans 17 residues. Germline CDR1 MNHEY, CDR2 SMNVEV (reference sequence). The chain carries TRBV27 and TRBJ2-1; 8 bases map to TRBD2. This clonotype originated in an adult in good health. Material: peripheral blood, obtained on day 0 of MenACWY control vaccination. CDR3 coding DNA: TGTGCCAGCAGCCTTGCGGGGGGCGGAAGCTCCTACAATGAGCAGTTCTTC. It translates to CASSLAGGGSSYNEQFF.